This is a list of T cell receptor beta chains from one sample in a study of cytomegalovirus exposure and HLA in healthy donors. The data were produced by immunoSEQ multiplex PCR, yet TCRdb's version contains in-frame clones alone and is incomplete. This table holds about 200,000 clones, over 9.5% found once. Sequencing was performed on PBMCs. These receptors came from a middle-aged man in good health and CMV-seropositive. CDR3s leave out the opening cysteine and the closing phenylalanine or tryptophan. Not every row has a clone size; where given, it reads once, few, many or a size class.

v_call: TRBV7-9; j_call: TRBJ2-2; clone_size: NA; cdr3_aa: ASSLTPGRGRVNTGELF
v_call: TRBV2; j_call: TRBJ2-3; clone_size: NA; cdr3_aa: ASSDARVKDTQY
v_call: TRBV7-2; j_call: TRBJ2-1; clone_size: few; cdr3_aa: ASSFRGSYNEQF
v_call: TRBV5-5; j_call: TRBJ1-5; clone_size: NA; cdr3_aa: ASSLAPYSNQPQH
v_call: TRBV6-6; j_call: TRBJ2-5; clone_size: few; cdr3_aa: ASSPNGLAEETQY
v_call: TRBV25-1; j_call: TRBJ1-1; clone_size: NA; cdr3_aa: ASSLGTDNTEAF
v_call: TRBV6-5; j_call: TRBJ2-2; clone_size: NA; cdr3_aa: ASRLGLTNTGELF
v_call: TRBV29-1; j_call: TRBJ2-5; clone_size: NA; cdr3_aa: SVDYTGRQETQY
v_call: TRBV7-3; j_call: TRBJ2-2; clone_size: few; cdr3_aa: ASSRRGQSAGELF
v_call: TRBV29-1; j_call: TRBJ1-2; clone_size: NA; cdr3_aa: SVDGGGYT
v_call: TRBV28; j_call: TRBJ1-6; clone_size: few; cdr3_aa: ASSLSGSSYNSPLH
v_call: TRBV9; j_call: TRBJ1-5; clone_size: NA; cdr3_aa: ASSAAGQGQPQH
v_call: TRBV5-1; j_call: TRBJ2-3; clone_size: few; cdr3_aa: ASSLEAGWADTQY
v_call: TRBV6-5; j_call: TRBJ2-3; clone_size: few; cdr3_aa: ASSRGFLYTQY
v_call: TRBV11-3; j_call: TRBJ2-3; clone_size: few; cdr3_aa: ASSFDSSTDTQY
v_call: TRBV28; j_call: TRBJ1-4; clone_size: few; cdr3_aa: ASSPLGTGNEKLF
v_call: TRBV5-6; j_call: TRBJ1-5; clone_size: NA; cdr3_aa: ASSLGGYSNQPQH
v_call: TRBV5-4; j_call: TRBJ2-7; clone_size: few; cdr3_aa: ASSPSLRANPYEQY
v_call: TRBV5-1; j_call: TRBJ2-2; clone_size: few; cdr3_aa: ASSRTTDGELF
v_call: TRBV9; j_call: TRBJ2-1; clone_size: NA; cdr3_aa: ASSPRRTSGSSSYNEQF
v_call: TRBV6-4; j_call: TRBJ1-2; clone_size: few; cdr3_aa: ASSDSRGIPWTPPYGYT
v_call: TRBV5-5; j_call: TRBJ2-3; clone_size: few; cdr3_aa: ASSLGTPGDTQY
v_call: TRBV11-3; j_call: TRBJ1-6; clone_size: few; cdr3_aa: ASSLKDRFNSPLH
v_call: TRBV9; j_call: TRBJ1-1; clone_size: NA; cdr3_aa: ASSVGSGAPTEAF
v_call: TRBV4-3; j_call: TRBJ2-1; clone_size: few; cdr3_aa: ASSQGFYNEQF
v_call: TRBV14; j_call: TRBJ2-3; clone_size: NA; cdr3_aa: ASSSGLAFRTDTQY
v_call: TRBV28; j_call: TRBJ1-5; clone_size: few; cdr3_aa: ASSWDRGHQPQH
v_call: TRBV7-9; j_call: TRBJ1-6; clone_size: few; cdr3_aa: ASSQAGGNNSPLH
v_call: TRBV9; j_call: TRBJ2-1; clone_size: NA; cdr3_aa: ASSVVGTSDEQF
v_call: TRBV5-4; j_call: TRBJ2-2; clone_size: NA; cdr3_aa: ASTPDTRGSGELF
v_call: TRBV5-4; j_call: TRBJ1-3; clone_size: few; cdr3_aa: ASSGKQGEGTGNTIY
v_call: TRBV7-7; j_call: TRBJ1-5; clone_size: few; cdr3_aa: ASSLTGFRD
v_call: TRBV29-1; j_call: TRBJ2-1; clone_size: NA; cdr3_aa: SVEPRGRNEQF
v_call: TRBV28; j_call: TRBJ1-2; clone_size: few; cdr3_aa: ASLLGGAGNYGYT
v_call: TRBV6-1; j_call: TRBJ2-7; clone_size: NA; cdr3_aa: ASSESQLYEQY
v_call: TRBV19; j_call: TRBJ1-2; clone_size: NA; cdr3_aa: ASSRDSIYGYT
v_call: TRBV19; j_call: TRBJ2-6; clone_size: few; cdr3_aa: ASSIGLAGLSGANVLT
v_call: TRBV5-1; j_call: TRBJ2-3; clone_size: NA; cdr3_aa: ASSLQYPGSPTDTQY
v_call: TRBV2; j_call: TRBJ2-2; clone_size: few; cdr3_aa: ASSEVRGATGELF
v_call: TRBV28; j_call: TRBJ1-5; clone_size: NA; cdr3_aa: ASSQHLPDRERPQH
v_call: TRBV7-2; j_call: TRBJ2-6; clone_size: few; cdr3_aa: ASSQGRGGANVLT
v_call: TRBV11-2; j_call: TRBJ2-3; clone_size: NA; cdr3_aa: ASSLVFGVITDTQY
v_call: TRBV2; j_call: TRBJ2-5; clone_size: few; cdr3_aa: ASSQSLRGETQY
v_call: TRBV5-4; j_call: TRBJ2-5; clone_size: few; cdr3_aa: ASSLIAGVETQY
v_call: TRBV28; j_call: TRBJ1-2; clone_size: NA; cdr3_aa: ASRSGKPYGYT